What follows are 21 T cell receptor beta chains derived from one specimen sequenced in a study of shared clonotypes between healthy human individuals. CD45RO negativity and positive selection for CCR7 defined naive CD8 cells, a population that excluded terminally differentiated effector memory CD45RA+ cells. Here immunoSEQ multiplex PCR was the method, and the copy in TCRdb shows in-frame clones only, minus some. The sample has roughly 2.1 million clones; 85% to 95% are singletons. Sample: naive CD8+ T cells from PBMCs. All receptors come from a man in his late teens or twenties in good health. Some clones in this sample may be carry-over from other donors' samples.

This chain uses TRBV5-1 with TRBJ1-5; D gene ambiguous. From germline, CDR1 is SGHRS and CDR2 YFSETQ. The CDR3 loop spans 12 amino acids. The V end lost 4 bases, the J end lost 5 bases, and 7 bases lay between the germline ends. CDR3 residues: CASSQTHQPQHF. In DNA, the CDR3 is TGCGCCAGCAGCCAGACGCATCAGCCCCAGCATTTT.

The V gene is TRBV27, the J gene TRBJ2-5; TRBD1 aligns across 9 bases. Looked up from germline, CDR1 is MNHEY and CDR2 is SMNVEV (reference sequence). The CDR3 has 13 amino acids. The V segment lost 4 bases and the J segment 5 bases; nucleotides outside the gene matches: 2. DNA for the CDR3: TGTGCCAGCAGTTGGGACAGGGCGGAGACCCAGTACTTC. It yields the protein CASSWDRAETQYF.

V gene TRBV27 combines with J gene TRBJ2-1, with D possibly matching TRBD2 (6 bases). Germline lookup yields CDR1 MNHEY and CDR2 SMNVEV (reference sequence). Trimming took off 7 bases at V and 0 bases at J, with 10 bases between the two ends. The CDR3 has 14 residues. CDR3 DNA sequence: TGTGCCAGCACGGTCGGGGGCTCCTACAATGAGCAGTTCTTC. As protein: CASTVGGSYNEQFF.

The chain is built from TRBV5-1 and TRBJ2-7, with a weak D call TRBD1 (6 bases). The CDR3 spans 14 residues. Germline assignment: CDR1 SGHRS and CDR2 YFSETQ. V was clipped by 4 bases and J by 1 base, with 12 bases between them. CDR3 bases: TGCGCCAGCAGCCATCAACAGGGTTCCTACGAGCAGTACTTC. Encoded protein: CASSHQQGSYEQYF.

This rearrangement joins TRBV5-1 to TRBJ2-7, with D maybe TRBD1 (5 bases). Germline V gene data show CDR1 as SGHRS and CDR2 as YFSETQ. CDR3 size: 15 residues. V was trimmed by 4 bases and J by 2 bases, leaving 16 bases between them. The DNA of the CDR3 is TGCGCCAGCAGCCCCCGGACACAGACACCCTACGAGCAGTACTTC. Protein: CASSPRTQTPYEQYF.

The chain is built from TRBV7-9 and TRBJ1-5; D is unclear. The CDR3 extends over 16 amino acids. Germline CDR1 reads SEHNR; CDR2 reads FQNEAQ (reference sequence). V was trimmed by 5 bases and J by 5 bases, leaving 19 bases between them. In DNA, the CDR3 is TGTGCCAGCAGCCCCACGCTGGTCCCAGGCGATCAGCCCCAGCATTTT. Protein sequence: CASSPTLVPGDQPQHF. Complete variable domain (other parts from reference TRBV7-9 and TRBJ1-5): DTGVSQNPRHKITKRGQNVTFRCDPISEHNRLYWYRQTLGQGPEFLTYFQNEAQLEKSRLLSDRFSAERPKGSFSTLEIQRTEQGDSAMYLCASSPTLVPGDQPQHFGDGTRLSIL.

The rearrangement joins TRBV5-4 to TRBJ1-2; D unclear. V lost 5 bases, J lost 3 bases, and 14 bases lay in between. The CDR3 covers 14 residues. CDR1 and CDR2 (germline): SGHNT, YYREEE (reference sequence). In DNA form, the CDR3 reads TGTGCCAGCAGTTCCGCGGGGTCGCACTATGGCTACACCTTC. It translates to CASSSAGSHYGYTF.

The chain's CDR3 is CASSQETRGYGYTF. The DNA for the CDR3 is TGCGCCAGCAGCCAAGAGACGAGAGGGTATGGCTACACCTTC. The J gene is TRBJ1-2, the V gene TRBV4-1; D is unclear. The V gene lost 0 bases and the J gene lost 5 bases, with 10 bases spanning the gap. The CDR3 runs 14 residues. Germline CDR1 reads MGHRA; CDR2 reads YSYEKL.

V is TRBV4-1 and J is TRBJ2-2; 12 bases fit TRBD2. The CDR3 is 15 residues long. Germline V lookup: CDR1 MGHRA, CDR2 YSYEKL. V lost 3 bases, J lost 5 bases, and 1 base stayed unmatched. The chain's CDR3 is CASSHTSGRTGELFF. The CDR3 nucleotides are TGCGCCAGCAGCCATACTAGCGGGAGGACCGGGGAGCTGTTTTTT.

A remark on this clone: At one boundary the junction diverges from the germline segment, which might be a read error. Other nucleotide sequences from this sample produce the same CDR3. The rearrangement links TRBV25-1 to TRBJ2-7; no clear D gene. This CDR3 comprises 11 residues. Looked up from germline, CDR1 is MGHDK and CDR2 is SYGVNS. The CDR3: CASSEFGEQYF. The CDR3 coding sequence is TGTGCCAGTAGTGAATTCGGAGAGCAGTACTTC.

The chain combines TRBV4-2 with TRBJ2-7; tentatively, D is TRBD2 (6 bases). V lost 3 bases, J lost 0 bases, and 15 bases lay in between. The CDR3 has 16 amino acids. Looked up from germline, CDR1 is LGHNA and CDR2 is YNFKEQ. CDR3 amino acids: CASSQKTAGSSYEQYF. DNA of the CDR3: TGTGCCAGCAGCCAGAAGACAGCGGGCAGCTCCTACGAGCAGTACTTC.

Concerning this clone: Different DNA sequences within this sample yield the same CDR3. The gene calls are TRBV11-2 and TRBJ2-2, with a possible D match to TRBD1 (5 bases). The V end lost 2 bases, the J end lost 4 bases, and 5 bases lay between the germline ends. CDR3 length: 13 residues. The V gene's germline CDR1 is SGHAT and CDR2 FQNNGV. This CDR3 reads CASSLRGTGELFF. CDR3 coding DNA: TGTGCCAGCAGCTTAAGGGGCACCGGGGAGCTGTTTTTT. Looking up the rest from reference TRBV11-2 and TRBJ2-2 gives the full variable domain: EAGVAQSPRYKIIEKRQSVAFWCNPISGHATLYWYQQILGQGPKLLIQFQNNGVVDDSQLPKDRFSAERLKGVDSTLKIQPAKLEDSAVYLCASSLRGTGELFFGEGSRLTVL.

This rearrangement joins TRBV27 to TRBJ2-2, with D perhaps assigned TRBD1 or TRBD2 (5 bases each). CDR1 is MNHEY and CDR2 is SMNVEV in the germline V gene (reference sequence). Between the trimmed V and J ends, which lost 7 bases and 1 base, there was a span of 22 bases. The CDR3 sequence is 18 residues long. CDR3: CASTTSSPGRKNTGELFF. CDR3 bases: TGTGCCAGCACGACCTCATCCCCGGGACGGAAGAACACCGGGGAGCTGTTTTTT.

The chain recombines TRBV29-1 with TRBJ2-7; 7 bases fit TRBD2. This CDR3 is 15 amino acids long. Trimming removed 0 bases from V and 3 bases from J; junction bases left unmatched: 8. The germline gives CDR1 SQVTM, CDR2 ANQGSEA. DNA of the CDR3: TGCAGCGTTGAAGATCGGGCGGGAGACGACTACGAGCAGTACTTC. As protein: CSVEDRAGDDYEQYF.

V is TRBV5-8 and J is TRBJ1-1; 8 bases match TRBD1. V gave up 4 bases and J gave up 1 base; unmatched junction bases: 6. The CDR3 is 15 residues long. CDR1 and CDR2 from the germline V gene are SGHTS and YDEGEE. The chain's CDR3 is CASSPATGANTEAFF. Here the CDR3 DNA reads TGTGCCAGCAGCCCGGCGACAGGGGCGAACACTGAAGCTTTCTTT.

The chain employs TRBV9 and TRBJ1-2, with D possibly being TRBD1 (5 bases). The germline CDR1 and CDR2 sequences are SGDLS and YYNGEE. The V end lost 0 bases, the J end lost 4 bases, and 7 bases lay between the germline ends. The CDR3 contains 13 residues. For the CDR3, the DNA is TGTGCCAGCAGCGTAGAGGGGACCTATGGCTACACCTTC. Its protein is CASSVEGTYGYTF.

The chain is built from TRBV27 and TRBJ1-1, with D perhaps TRBD1 (6 bases). From germline, CDR1 is MNHEY and CDR2 SMNVEV (reference sequence). The CDR3 runs to 12 residues. Trimming removed 9 bases at V and 5 bases at J, with 13 bases between. CDR3: CASEGGGTEAFF. The CDR3 coding sequence is TGTGCCAGTGAGGGGGGCGGTACTGAAGCTTTCTTT.

This clone was seen just once. The chain is built from TRBV5-4 and TRBJ2-5; D gene unclear. Germline values: CDR1 SGHNT, CDR2 YYREEE (reference sequence). The CDR3 is 14 amino acids. Trimming removed 2 bases at V and 3 bases at J, with 11 bases between. In DNA form, the CDR3 reads TGTGCCAGCAGCTTAATGCAGGAGAAAGAGACCCAGTACTTC. Protein sequence: CASSLMQEKETQYF.

This chain links TRBV11-3 with TRBJ2-3; 9 bases agree with TRBD2. Germline V gives CDR1 SGHNT, CDR2 YENEEA. CDR3 size: 16 residues. V was pared by 1 base and J by 5 bases, with 7 bases of the junction left unmatched. The CDR3 here is CASSLGGTSSRDTQYF. The CDR3 region has the DNA TGTGCCAGCAGCTTAGGCGGGACTAGCAGTCGAGATACGCAGTATTTT.

This chain joins TRBV4-3 and TRBJ2-1; possible D gene TRBD2, 5 bases. The length of the CDR3 is 14 residues. Germline assignment: CDR1 LGHNA and CDR2 YSLEER. The V gene lost 5 bases and the J gene lost 5 bases, with 13 bases spanning the gap. The CDR3 sequence: CASSRTLGNNEQFF. In nucleotides, the CDR3 is TGCGCCAGCAGCAGGACTCTGGGCAACAATGAGCAGTTCTTC.

The V and J genes are TRBV7-2 and TRBJ2-7; weak D call: TRBD1 (6 bases). The CDR3 has 15 amino acids. Germline-derived CDR1 and CDR2 are SGHTA and FQGNSA. Between the trimmed V and J ends, which lost 4 bases and 5 bases, there was a span of 18 bases. The DNA for the CDR3 is TGTGCCAGCAGCTCCCCCTGGGGGCCGCGGGACGAGCAGTACTTC. This sequence encodes CASSSPWGPRDEQYF.